Sequencing of this T cell receptor (beta chain) was carried out in a study of radiation and T cells in renal cell carcinoma. About the study: Nephrectomy followed 15 Gy stereotactic body radiation by 4 weeks. Whole-study results and caveats: In blood, top tumor clones expanded by 2 weeks, shrinking by 4.

Time point: baseline pretreatment blood. Regarding treatment: 15 Gy SBRT to primary tumor, nephrectomy 4 weeks later. Blood was sampled at baseline, 2 weeks and 4 weeks after SBRT. Germline CDR1 is SGHTA and CDR2 is FQGNSA. Trimming removed 3 bases from V and 6 bases from J; junction bases left unmatched: 8. There are 15 residues in the CDR3. On this clone itself: Its antigen is currently unknown.

The method was immunoSEQ multiplex PCR; TCRdb's version includes in-frame clones alone and lacks a portion of them. The sample has over 85,000 clones, 82% seen once. The sequencing used blood, collected from a patient whose treatment included radiotherapy and nephrectomy. The V and J genes are TRBV7-2 and TRBJ1-1; 9 bases match TRBD1. The TCR sequence derives from a man aged 60 to 69 with renal cell carcinoma. In DNA form, the CDR3 reads TGTGCCAGCAGCTTTGACAGGGGGGAGTTGTCTGAAGCTTTCTTT. Its protein product is CASSFDRGELSEAFF. The complete variable domain, with remaining parts taken from reference TRBV7-2 and TRBJ1-1, reads GAGVSQSPSNKVTEKGKDVELRCDPISGHTALYWYRQSLGQGLEFLIYFQGNSAPDKSGLPSDRFSAERTGGSVSTLTIQRTQQEDSAVYLCASSFDRGELSEAFFGQGTRLTVV.